This T cell receptor beta chain was captured by sequencing in a study of human T cells and chemical hapten exposure. Study in general: Minor volume differences among pooled libraries chiefly drove per-sample TCR yield variation. General study findings and limits: Expanded TCRs formed significantly more large CDR3 similarity clusters than controls.

This clonotype has ten or more counts. What it binds is not known. As to time point: patch test 2, 6 weeks after DPC sensitization. The treatment denotes: therapeutic diphenylcyclopropenone sensitization with weekly scalp DPC. Those who donated were patients with alopecia, 18 to 70 years of age, and suitable for DPC. Using its own MiXCR run on the RACE reads, TCRdb lists one record per CDR3 protein. The sample has tens of thousands of distinct CDR3 sequences, about a tenth seen once; the top ten hold around 6.8%. Germline lookup yields CDR1 LNHDA and CDR2 SQIVND (reference sequence). The junction had 5 bases not matched to a gene; V was cut back by 10 bases and J by 7 bases. The CDR3 contains 13 residues.

The sequencing used whole blood, collected in connection with sensitization to the hapten diphenylcyclopropenone (DPC). The chain employs TRBV19 and TRBJ1-5; TRBD1 agrees at 12 bases. The TCR comes from a woman in her forties or fifties with alopecia areata. Some clones in this sample may be carry-over from other donors' samples. The chain's CDR3 is CATTGTGGQPQHF. The CDR3, as DNA: TGTGCCACCACCGGGACAGGGGGCCAGCCCCAGCATTTT.